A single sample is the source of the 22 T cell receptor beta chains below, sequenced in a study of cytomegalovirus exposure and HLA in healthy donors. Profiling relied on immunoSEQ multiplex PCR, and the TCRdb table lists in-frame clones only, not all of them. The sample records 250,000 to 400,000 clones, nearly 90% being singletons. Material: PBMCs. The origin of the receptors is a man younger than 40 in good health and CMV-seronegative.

The CDR3 nucleotides are TGTGCCAGCAGTTACCTAGGACAGGGCTCTAATGAAAAACTGTTTTTT. Translating gives CASSYLGQGSNEKLFF. The gene calls are TRBV6-6 and TRBJ1-4, with TRBD1 matching 8 bases. The germline V gene encodes CDR1 MNHNY and CDR2 SVGAGI (reference sequence). J was trimmed by 3 bases and V by 2 bases; bases with no gene match: 5. The CDR3 has 16 residues.

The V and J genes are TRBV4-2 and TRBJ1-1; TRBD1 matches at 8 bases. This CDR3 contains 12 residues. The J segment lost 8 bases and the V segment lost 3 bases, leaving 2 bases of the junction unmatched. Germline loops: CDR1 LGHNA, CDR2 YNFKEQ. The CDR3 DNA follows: TGTGCCAGCAGCCAGTGGGACAGGGAAGCTTTCTTT. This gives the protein CASSQWDREAFF.

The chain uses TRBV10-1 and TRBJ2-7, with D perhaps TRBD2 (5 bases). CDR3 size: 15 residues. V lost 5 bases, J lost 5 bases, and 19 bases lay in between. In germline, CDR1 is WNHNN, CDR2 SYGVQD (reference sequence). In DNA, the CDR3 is TGCGCCAGCAGTAATCTGCCCGGGATTAGGGACGAGCAGTACTTC. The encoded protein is CASSNLPGIRDEQYF.

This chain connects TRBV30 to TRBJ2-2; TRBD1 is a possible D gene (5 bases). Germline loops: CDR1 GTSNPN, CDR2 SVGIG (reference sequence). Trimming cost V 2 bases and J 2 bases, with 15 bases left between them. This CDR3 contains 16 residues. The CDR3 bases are TGTGCCTGGAGTACCCATGAGGACACAAACACCGGGGAGCTGTTTTTT. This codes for CAWSTHEDTNTGELFF.

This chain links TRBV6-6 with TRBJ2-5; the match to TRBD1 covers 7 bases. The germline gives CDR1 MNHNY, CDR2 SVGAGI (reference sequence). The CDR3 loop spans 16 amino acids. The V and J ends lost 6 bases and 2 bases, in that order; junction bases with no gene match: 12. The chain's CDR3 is CASSQAYRGRQETQYF. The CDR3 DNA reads TGTGCCAGCAGCCAAGCATACAGGGGACGACAAGAGACCCAGTACTTC.

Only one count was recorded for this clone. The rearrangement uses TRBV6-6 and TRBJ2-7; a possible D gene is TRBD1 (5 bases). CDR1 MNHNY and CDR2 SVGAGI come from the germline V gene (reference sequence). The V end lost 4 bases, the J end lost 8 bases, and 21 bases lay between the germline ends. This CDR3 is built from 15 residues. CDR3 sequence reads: CASSSWPGLPLQQYF. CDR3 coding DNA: TGTGCCAGCAGTTCTTGGCCAGGGCTCCCCCTACAGCAGTACTTC.

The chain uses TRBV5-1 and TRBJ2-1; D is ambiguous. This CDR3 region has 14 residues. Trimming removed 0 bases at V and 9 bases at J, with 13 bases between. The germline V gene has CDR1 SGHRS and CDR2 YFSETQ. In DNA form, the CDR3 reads TGCGCCAGCAGCTTGGTTCGGGTAATTGGTGAGCAGTTCTTC. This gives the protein CASSLVRVIGEQFF.

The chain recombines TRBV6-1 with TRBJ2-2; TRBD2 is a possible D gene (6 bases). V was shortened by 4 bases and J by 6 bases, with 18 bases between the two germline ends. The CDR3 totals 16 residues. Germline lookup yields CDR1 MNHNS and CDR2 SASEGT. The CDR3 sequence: CASSASGLGDAGELFF. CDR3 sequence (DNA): TGTGCCAGCAGTGCTTCGGGACTTGGGGATGCCGGGGAGCTGTTTTTT.

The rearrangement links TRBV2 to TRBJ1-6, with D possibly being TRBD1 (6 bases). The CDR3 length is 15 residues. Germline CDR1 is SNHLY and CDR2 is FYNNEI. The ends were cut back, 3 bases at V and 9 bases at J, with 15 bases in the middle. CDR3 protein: CASSDSRGQGSPLHF. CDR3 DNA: TGTGCCAGCAGTGATTCCAGGGGCCAGGGTTCACCCCTCCACTTT.

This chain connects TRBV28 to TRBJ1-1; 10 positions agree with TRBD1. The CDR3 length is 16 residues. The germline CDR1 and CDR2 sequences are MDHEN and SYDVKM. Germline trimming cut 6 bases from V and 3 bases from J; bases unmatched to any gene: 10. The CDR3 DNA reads TGTGCCAGCAGCCCCAGGACAGGGGGACTCTACACTGAAGCTTTCTTT. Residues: CASSPRTGGLYTEAFF. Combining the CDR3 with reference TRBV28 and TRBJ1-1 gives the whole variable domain DVKVTQSSRYLVKRTGEKVFLECVQDMDHENMFWYRQDPGLGLRLIYFSYDVKMKEKGDIPEGYSVSREKKERFSLILESASTNQTSMYLCASSPRTGGLYTEAFFGQGTRLTVV.

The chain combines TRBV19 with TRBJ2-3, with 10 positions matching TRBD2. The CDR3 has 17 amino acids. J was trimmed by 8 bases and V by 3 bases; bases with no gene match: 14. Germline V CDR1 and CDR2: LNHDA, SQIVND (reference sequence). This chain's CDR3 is CASSITGPSGGASTQYF. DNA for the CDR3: TGTGCCAGTAGTATTACCGGCCCGAGCGGGGGGGCTTCTACGCAGTATTTT.

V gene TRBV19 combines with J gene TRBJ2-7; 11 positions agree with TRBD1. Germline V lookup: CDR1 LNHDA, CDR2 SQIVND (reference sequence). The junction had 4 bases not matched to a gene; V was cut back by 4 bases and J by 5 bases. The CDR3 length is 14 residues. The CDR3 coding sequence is TGTGCCAGTAGTACGGGACAGGGGGAAAACGAGCAGTACTTC. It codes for CASSTGQGENEQYF.

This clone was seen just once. CDR3 DNA sequence: TGTGCCAGCAGCTCTACCGGGACTGCGTATGAGCAGTTCTTC. This encodes CASSSTGTAYEQFF. The chain has TRBV11-2 and TRBJ2-1; a weak D match, TRBD2 (6 bases). This CDR3 is 14 amino acids long. Germline assignment: CDR1 SGHAT and CDR2 FQNNGV. V lost 4 bases to trimming and J lost 8 bases, with 15 bases between them.

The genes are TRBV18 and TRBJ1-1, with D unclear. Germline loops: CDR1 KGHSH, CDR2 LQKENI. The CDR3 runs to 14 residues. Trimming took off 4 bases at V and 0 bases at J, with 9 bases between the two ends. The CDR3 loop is CASSRQEMNTEAFF. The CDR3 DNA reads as TGTGCCAGCTCACGGCAGGAAATGAACACTGAAGCTTTCTTT.

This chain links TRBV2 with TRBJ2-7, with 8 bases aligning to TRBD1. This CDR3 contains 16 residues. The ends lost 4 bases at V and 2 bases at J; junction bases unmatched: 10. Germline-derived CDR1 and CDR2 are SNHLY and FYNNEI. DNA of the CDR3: TGTGCCAGCAGTGCCCCCAGGACAGGGCGAGCCTACGAGCAGTACTTC. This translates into CASSAPRTGRAYEQYF. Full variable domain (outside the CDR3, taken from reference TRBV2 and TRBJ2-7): EPEVTQTPSHQVTQMGQEVILRCVPISNHLYFYWYRQILGQKVEFLVSFYNNEISEKSEIFDDQFSVERPDGSNFTLKIRSTKLEDSAMYFCASSAPRTGRAYEQYFGPGTRLTVT.

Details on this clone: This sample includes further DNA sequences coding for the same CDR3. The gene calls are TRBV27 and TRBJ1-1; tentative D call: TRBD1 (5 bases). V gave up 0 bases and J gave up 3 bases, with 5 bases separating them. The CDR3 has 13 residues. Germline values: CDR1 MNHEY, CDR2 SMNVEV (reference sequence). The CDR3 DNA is TGTGCCAGCAGTTTATCAGGGGACACTGAAGCTTTCTTT. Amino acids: CASSLSGDTEAFF.

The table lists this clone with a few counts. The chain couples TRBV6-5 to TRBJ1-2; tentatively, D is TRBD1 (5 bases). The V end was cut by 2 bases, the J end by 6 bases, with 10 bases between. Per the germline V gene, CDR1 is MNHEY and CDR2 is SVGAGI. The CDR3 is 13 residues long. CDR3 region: CASSYGGWNGYTF. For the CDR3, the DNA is TGTGCCAGCAGTTACGGGGGGTGGAATGGCTACACCTTC.

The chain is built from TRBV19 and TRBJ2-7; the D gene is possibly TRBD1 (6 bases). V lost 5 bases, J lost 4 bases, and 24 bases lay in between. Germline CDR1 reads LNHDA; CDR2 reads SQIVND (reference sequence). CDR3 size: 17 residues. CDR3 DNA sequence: TGTGCCAGTAGTCCCACACAAACAGGGTTGGTGGGATACGAGCAGTACTTC. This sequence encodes CASSPTQTGLVGYEQYF.

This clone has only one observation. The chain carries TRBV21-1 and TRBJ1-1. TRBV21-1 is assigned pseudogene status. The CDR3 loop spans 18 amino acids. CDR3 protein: CASSKNLPRDSMNTEAFF. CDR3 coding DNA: TGTGCCAGCAGCAAAAACCTACCCCGGGATTCGATGAACACTGAAGCTTTCTTT.

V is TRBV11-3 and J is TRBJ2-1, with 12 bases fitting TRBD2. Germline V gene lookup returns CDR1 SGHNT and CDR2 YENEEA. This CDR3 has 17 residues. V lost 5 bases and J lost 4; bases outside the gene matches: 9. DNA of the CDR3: TGTGCCAGCAGCCCAAAACGACTAGCGGGGGATTACAATGAGCAGTTCTTC. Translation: CASSPKRLAGDYNEQFF.

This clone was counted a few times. CDR3: CASSSRQGLNTEAFF. The CDR3 DNA sequence: TGTGCCAGCAGCTCCCGACAGGGGCTGAACACTGAAGCTTTCTTT. The chain has TRBV9 and TRBJ1-1; 8 bases line up with TRBD1. This CDR3 spans 15 amino acids. CDR1 SGDLS and CDR2 YYNGEE come from the germline V gene. V shed 4 bases and J 0 bases; nucleotides not matched to a gene: 5.

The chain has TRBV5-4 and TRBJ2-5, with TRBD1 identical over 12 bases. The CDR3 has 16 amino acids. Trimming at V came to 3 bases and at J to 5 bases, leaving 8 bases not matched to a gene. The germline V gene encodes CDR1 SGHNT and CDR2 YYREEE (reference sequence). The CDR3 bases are TGTGCCAGCAGCTCGGCCGGGACAGGGGGCTGGGAGACCCAGTACTTC. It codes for CASSSAGTGGWETQYF.